One sample yielded the 23 T cell receptor beta chains listed below, sequenced in a study of blood T cells in healthy people across ages. It was with a sample-barcoded 5' primer and a J-beta primer mix that a second PCR of about 7 to 12 cycles was run. TCRdb independently ran MiXCR on the 5' RACE reads; one entry per CDR3 protein. Of more than 1.4 million distinct CDR3 sequences in the sample, approximately 40% were seen once. Input material: blood. The source of these receptors is a woman under 30 in good health.

V and J are TRBV20-1 and TRBJ2-1, with 16 bases identical to TRBD2. V shed 6 bases, J shed 9 bases, and the junction held 5 bases outside the gene matches. The length of the CDR3 is 14 residues. The germline gives CDR1 DFQATT, CDR2 SNEGSKA (reference sequence). CDR3 region: CSAPGLAGGGEQFF. The CDR3, as DNA: TGCAGTGCCCCGGGACTAGCGGGAGGGGGTGAGCAGTTCTTC.

The chain has TRBV20-1 and TRBJ2-1; D not resolved. V was pared by 3 bases and J by 5 bases, with 8 bases between. Looked up from germline, CDR1 is DFQATT and CDR2 is SNEGSKA (reference sequence). The length of the CDR3 is 12 residues. Here the CDR3 reads CSARDGHNEQFF. The DNA for the CDR3 is TGCAGTGCTAGGGACGGACACAATGAGCAGTTCTTC.

J is TRBJ2-7 and V is TRBV10-2; 10 bases are a match to TRBD2. The J segment lost 5 bases and the V segment lost 8 bases, leaving 9 bases of the junction unmatched. The CDR3 loop spans 14 amino acids. Germline V gene lookup returns CDR1 WSHSY and CDR2 SAAADI. The CDR3 sequence is CASGAAGTSDEQYF. For the CDR3, the DNA is TGCGCCAGCGGCGCCGCCGGGACTAGCGACGAGCAGTACTTC.

The rearrangement links TRBV4-3 to TRBJ1-6; maybe TRBD1 (6 bases). The CDR3 is made up of 15 amino acids. V lost 4 bases and J lost 5, with 12 bases in between. The germline V gene has CDR1 LGHNA and CDR2 YSLEER. In nucleotides, the CDR3 is TGCGCCAGCAGCCGAGTGACAGGAAATAATTCACCCCTCCACTTT. This sequence encodes CASSRVTGNNSPLHF.

This chain uses TRBV29-1 with TRBJ2-2; no firm D call. CDR3 length equals 11 residues. V lost 7 bases, J lost 2 bases, and 5 bases lay in between. Germline-derived CDR1 and CDR2 are SQVTM and ANQGSEA. CDR3 nucleotides: TGCAGCGGAGCAAACACCGGGGAGCTGTTTTTT. Its translation is CSGANTGELFF.

This clonotype was counted between two and nine times. For the CDR3, the DNA is TGTGCCAGCAGCCCCGGGGTACTTGTCTACAATGAGCAGTTCTTC. As protein: CASSPGVLVYNEQFF. J is TRBJ2-1 and V is TRBV4-2; tentative D call: TRBD2 (5 bases). Trimming removed 4 bases from V and 3 bases from J, with 13 bases in between. The germline V gene has CDR1 LGHNA and CDR2 YNFKEQ. This CDR3 is built from 15 residues.

This clonotype came up a few times. The chain uses TRBV2 and TRBJ2-4, with TRBD1 matching over 10 bases. TRBJ2-7 matches the DNA end more closely, so the J call is doubtful. The CDR3 consists of 14 residues. Germline values: CDR1 SNHLY, CDR2 FYNNEI. The CDR3 region is CASKKTGGRNEQYF. The CDR3 coding sequence is TGTGCCAGCAAAAAGACAGGGGGCCGCAACGAGCAGTACTTC.

The gene calls are TRBV18 and TRBJ1-1; D remains unclear. With 0 bases removed from V and 1 base from J, the gap between germline ends came to 9 bases. This CDR3 has 15 residues. Per germline, CDR1 KGHSH and CDR2 LQKENI. CDR3 amino acids: CASSPPMAPNTEAFF. CDR3 in DNA: TGTGCCAGCTCACCACCGATGGCACCGAACACTGAAGCTTTCTTT.

The V gene is TRBV6-1, the J gene TRBJ1-2, with a possible D match to TRBD1 (5 bases). CDR3 length equals 14 residues. Germline CDR1 reads MNHNS; CDR2 reads SASEGT. The germline V and J ends were trimmed by 8 bases and 5 bases, with 18 bases remaining between them. The DNA of the CDR3 is TGTGCCAGCGGGGACGGGCCGAGGAAGTATGGCTACACCTTC. Protein: CASGDGPRKYGYTF.

V gene TRBV20-1 combines with J gene TRBJ2-1; 11 nucleotides line up with TRBD2. The CDR3 spans 16 residues. Trimming at V came to 1 base and at J to 9 bases, leaving 11 bases not matched to a gene. CDR1 and CDR2 (germline): DFQATT, SNEGSKA (reference sequence). CDR3 sequence reads: CSARGLSLAGGLEQFF. The CDR3 DNA reads TGCAGTGCTAGAGGTCTTTCGTTAGCGGGGGGGCTTGAGCAGTTCTTC.

This chain uses TRBV7-9 with TRBJ2-1, with 8 bases fitting TRBD2. The length of the CDR3 is 17 residues. The V gene's germline CDR1 is SEHNR and CDR2 FQNEAQ (reference sequence). V shed 4 bases, J shed 5 bases, and the junction held 13 bases outside the gene matches. The CDR3 spells CASSSTGTRVADNEQFF. The DNA for the CDR3 is TGTGCCAGCAGCTCCACCGGGACTAGAGTTGCTGACAATGAGCAGTTCTTC.

This sequence joins TRBV2 and TRBJ1-2; the D gene is possibly TRBD1 (5 bases). The V gene's germline CDR1 is SNHLY and CDR2 FYNNEI. The CDR3 extends over 13 amino acids. Trimming took off 8 bases at V and 4 bases at J, with 14 bases between the two ends. The CDR3 sequence is CASQFSTGYGYTF. The CDR3 DNA sequence: TGTGCCAGCCAATTCAGTACAGGCTATGGCTACACCTTC.

A few counts support this clonotype. This chain links TRBV20-1 with TRBJ2-1, with D perhaps TRBD2 (6 bases). The length of the CDR3 is 13 residues. Germline CDR1 and CDR2: DFQATT and SNEGSKA (reference sequence). Trimming shortened V by 3 bases and J by 5 bases, and 11 bases separated the two germline ends. The CDR3 reads CSASGRTDNEQFF. For the CDR3, the DNA is TGCAGTGCTAGCGGGAGAACGGACAATGAGCAGTTCTTC.

This clonotype occurred a few times. This chain uses TRBV28 with TRBJ2-7, with 9 bases lining up with TRBD1. Germline CDR1 reads MDHEN; CDR2 reads SYDVKM. Trimming cost V 6 bases and J 9 bases; bases outside gene matches: 6. The CDR3 spans 12 residues. The CDR3 DNA reads as TGTGCCAGCAGCGACAGGGGGGTCGGGCAGTACTTC. It yields the protein CASSDRGVGQYF.

This chain links TRBV28 with TRBJ1-4; possible D gene TRBD1, 6 bases. Trimming pared 8 bases from V and 1 base from J, leaving 20 bases between. Germline loops: CDR1 MDHEN, CDR2 SYDVKM. The CDR3 contains 17 residues. CDR3 DNA: TGTGCCAGCGGAGGACAGCCAGGTCTAGGAACTAATGAAAAACTGTTTTTT. It codes for CASGGQPGLGTNEKLFF.

This clonotype was seen only once. The junction differs from germline at one of its ends, possibly a read error. The genes are TRBV27 and TRBJ2-3, with D perhaps TRBD1 (5 bases). Per the germline V gene, CDR1 is MNHEY and CDR2 is SMNVEV (reference sequence). The CDR3 is 15 amino acids. CDR3 in amino acids: CTSRLQADITDTQYF. In nucleotides, the CDR3 is TGTACCAGCAGATTACAGGCAGATATCACAGATACGCAGTATTTT.

This chain joins TRBV9 and TRBJ2-7; TRBD2 matches 8 bases. The J segment lost 2 bases and the V segment lost 3 bases, leaving 4 bases of the junction unmatched. Germline CDR1 SGDLS, CDR2 YYNGEE. The CDR3 length is 14 residues. CDR3 nucleotides: TGTGCCAGCAGCGCGTTAGCGGGGCCCTACGAGCAGTACTTC. It is translated as CASSALAGPYEQYF.

The chain combines TRBV7-3 with TRBJ2-1, with a possible D match to TRBD1 (5 bases). The CDR3 runs to 16 residues. V gave up 2 bases and J gave up 9 bases, with 20 bases separating them. Germline values: CDR1 SGHTA, CDR2 FQGTGA. The CDR3 is CASSLGRDVSMGEQFF. In DNA form, the CDR3 reads TGTGCCAGCAGCTTAGGCAGGGATGTGAGTATGGGTGAGCAGTTCTTC. Variable domain in full (rest from reference TRBV7-3 and TRBJ2-1): GAGVSQTPSNKVTEKGKYVELRCDPISGHTALYWYRQSLGQGPEFLIYFQGTGAADDSGLPNDRFFAVRPEGSVSTLKIQRTERGDSAVYLCASSLGRDVSMGEQFFGPGTRLTVL.

The chain links TRBV19 to TRBJ2-4, with D perhaps TRBD1 (6 bases). Germline CDR1 reads LNHDA; CDR2 reads SQIVND (reference sequence). V lost 6 bases to trimming and J lost 9 bases, with 15 bases between them. This CDR3 region has 13 residues. The CDR3 loop is CASSDLQGGIQYF. The CDR3 DNA sequence: TGTGCCAGTAGCGACCTCCAAGGGGGCATTCAGTACTTC.

This clonotype was found once. A read error may be the cause here, since a much bigger clone is one base away. The rearrangement uses TRBV5-1 and TRBJ2-5, with 8 bases aligning to TRBD1. The CDR3 contains 15 residues. Trimming took 4 bases from V and 11 from J; bases not matched to a gene: 16. Germline V CDR1 and CDR2: SGHRS, YFSETQ. CDR3 sequence (DNA): TGCGCCAGCAGCAATGGGGGACAGGCCTTCAATGAGCAGTACTTC. It codes for CASSNGGQAFNEQYF.

The chain employs TRBV15 and TRBJ2-1; D uncertain. TRBJ2-7 explains the end of the DNA better; the J call may be wrong. Germline CDR1 is LNHNV and CDR2 is YYDKDF (reference sequence). The CDR3 covers 14 residues. The CDR3 loop reads CATSRGVGYNEQYF. The CDR3 region has the DNA TGTGCCACCAGCAGGGGTGTAGGCTACAATGAGCAGTACTTC.

V usage is TRBV7-8 and J usage is TRBJ1-5, with TRBD1 matching over 7 bases. This CDR3 comprises 15 residues. From germline, CDR1 is SGHVS and CDR2 FQNEAQ. V lost 7 bases and J lost 1; bases outside the gene matches: 7. CDR3 sequence reads: CASNEGQRSNQPQHF. CDR3 sequence (DNA): TGTGCCAGCAACGAGGGACAGAGAAGCAATCAGCCCCAGCATTTT. Supplemented by reference TRBV7-8 and TRBJ1-5, the full variable domain reads GAGVSQSPRYKVAKRGQDVALRCDPISGHVSLFWYQQALGQGPEFLTYFQNEAQLDKSGLPSDRFFAERPEGSVSTLKIQRTQQEDSAVYLCASNEGQRSNQPQHFGDGTRLSIL.

In this sample, this clonotype turned up a few times. The V call is TRBV10-3, the J call TRBJ2-7; 10 positions match TRBD2. V was clipped by 5 bases and J by 3 bases; unmatched bases: 4. The CDR3 consists of 14 residues. Germline CDR1 ENHRY, CDR2 SYGVKD. The CDR3 nucleotides are TGTGCCATCAGTAAGAGGACTAGCGGCTACGAGCAGTACTTC. It is translated as CAISKRTSGYEQYF.